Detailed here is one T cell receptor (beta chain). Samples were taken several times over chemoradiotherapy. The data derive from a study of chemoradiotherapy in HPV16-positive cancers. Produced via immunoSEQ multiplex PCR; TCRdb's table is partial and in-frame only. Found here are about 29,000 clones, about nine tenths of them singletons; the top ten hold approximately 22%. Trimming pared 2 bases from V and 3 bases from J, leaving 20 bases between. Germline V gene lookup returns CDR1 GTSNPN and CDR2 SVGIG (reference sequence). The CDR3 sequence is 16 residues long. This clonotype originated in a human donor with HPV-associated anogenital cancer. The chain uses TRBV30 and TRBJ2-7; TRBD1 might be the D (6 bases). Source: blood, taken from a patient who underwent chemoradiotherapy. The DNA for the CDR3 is TGTGCCTGGAGTCCCGGGGCAGGGGTTATGTTCTACGAGCAGTACTTC. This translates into CAWSPGAGVMFYEQYF. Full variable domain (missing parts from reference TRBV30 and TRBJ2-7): SQTIHQWPATLVQPVGSPLSLECTVEGTSNPNLYWYRQAAGRGLQLLFYSVGIGQISSEVPQNLSASRPQDRQFILSSKKLLLSDSGFYLCAWSPGAGVMFYEQYFGPGTRLTVT.